The T cell receptor beta chain under discussion was sequenced for a study of T cells after yellow fever vaccination (dated by TCRdb to between 2018 and 2021). Concerning the study at large: Libraries from fractions with low cell numbers were prepared with the SMART-Seq v4 Ultra Low Input RNA kit. To track T-cell clones before and after primary and booster YFV17D yellow fever vaccination, bulk TCR alpha and beta repertoires were sequenced longitudinally. Two healthy male donors, one aged 18 to 29 and one aged 30 to 40 years, made up the cohort. Blood samples were taken at several timepoints before and after primary and secondary immunization, and bulk PBMC replicates and cell subsets were isolated.

The sample holds many counts of this clonotype. The specificity of this receptor is unknown. Nothing much larger sits one base from this clone, and base qualities are not available. In light of the paper, this sample's treatment or condition label describes: live attenuated yellow fever vaccine strain. A standard Ficoll-Paque protocol was used to isolate PBMCs from peripheral blood. Dynabeads CD4 and CD8 positive selection kits were used to isolate the CD4 and CD8 T-cell fractions. TriZol was used to extract RNA from bulk PBMCs, CD4 and CD8 fractions, and dextramer-positive and dextramer-negative fractions. Trimming removed 4 bases from V and 2 bases from J, leaving 12 bases between the germline ends. The CDR3, from cysteine to phenylalanine, totals 14 residues. Only CDR3 DNA is held: 42 bases, read in frame from base 1. CDR1 and CDR2 are drawn from the germline V gene: MNHNS, SASEGT. General study outcomes and caveats: Compared with the primary T-cell response, the secondary T-cell response was faster but weaker, reaching its peak on day 5 rather than on day 15. Because abundant contaminating clonotypes from the bulk population could be contained in FACS-sorted repertoires, computational filtering was required. A small fraction of clonotypes showed up in both the CD4 and CD8 compartments, probably as a result of convergent recombination. Most clones expanded after primary vaccination were re-detected after the booster (about 95% of CD4 and 88% of CD8), suggesting broad memory maintenance. The study included only a couple of donors, which limits how far the findings can be generalized.

TCR cDNA was made using 5'RACE template switching, a step that added a universal primer site and unique molecular identifiers. Priming for cDNA synthesis came from both the TCR alpha and TCR beta constant segments. Libraries were amplified in two PCR steps, with sample barcodes and sequencing adapters added in the second step. Sequencing of the libraries was done on either Illumina HiSeq 2500 (2x100 bp) or NovaSeq (2x150 bp). On the authors' methods: MIGEC handled demultiplexing of reads and collapsing into UMI consensus sequences, while MiXCR performed V(D)J alignment. Vaccine-responding clonotypes were identified with edgeR using replicate PBMC samples, with FDR below 0.01 and a log2 fold change above 5 up to day 15 being required. Each bulk clonotype was labeled CD4 or CD8 based on which sequenced repertoire, CD4 or CD8, contained the clonotype at higher abundance. TCRdb itself trimmed the public reads at Q25 with fastp, ran MiXCR and retained productive beta chains. Every distinct CDR3 protein forms one entry, paired with its most common genes and DNA. Here the V and J calls rest on TCRdb's processing, not on the authors' analysis. In all, the sample holds about 30,000 distinct CDR3 sequences, and more than 5% of those were seen once. The ten largest clones take up just over 40% of the sample.

This chain joins TRBV6-1 to TRBJ2-7, with the D assignment possibly TRBD1 or TRBD2, given 5 matching bases for each. This sample comprised CD8+ T cells sorted from PBMCs, obtained 10 days after the yellow fever booster vaccination. This TCR was recovered from a young man who received the YFV17D yellow fever vaccine. CDR3 loop: CASSARDGTYEQYF. The base sequence is TGTGCCAGCAGTGCACGGGACGGGACCTACGAGCAGTACTTC.